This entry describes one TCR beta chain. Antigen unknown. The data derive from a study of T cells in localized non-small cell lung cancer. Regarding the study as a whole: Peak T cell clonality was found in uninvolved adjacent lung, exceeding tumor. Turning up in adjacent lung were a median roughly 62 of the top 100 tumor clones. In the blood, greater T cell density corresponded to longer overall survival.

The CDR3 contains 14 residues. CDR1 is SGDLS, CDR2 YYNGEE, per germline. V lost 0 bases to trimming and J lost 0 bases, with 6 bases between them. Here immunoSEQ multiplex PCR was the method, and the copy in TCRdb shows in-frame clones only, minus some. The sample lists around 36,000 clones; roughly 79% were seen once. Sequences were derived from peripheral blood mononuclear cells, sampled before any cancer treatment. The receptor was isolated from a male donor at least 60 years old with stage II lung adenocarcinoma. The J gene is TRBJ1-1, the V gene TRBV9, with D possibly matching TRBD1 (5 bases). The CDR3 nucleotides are TGTGCCAGCAGCGTAGCAGGGATGAACACTGAAGCTTTCTTT. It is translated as CASSVAGMNTEAFF.